This T cell receptor beta chain was profiled in a study of blood T cells in healthy people across ages. This CDR3 has 16 residues. Trimming cost V 6 bases and J 1 base, with 17 bases left between them. Germline V gene data show CDR1 as LGHNT and CDR2 as FRNRAP. The use of a sample-barcoded 5' primer and a J-beta primer mix characterized a second PCR of roughly 7 to 12 cycles. In TCRdb, the 5' RACE reads were re-called with MiXCR into one record per CDR3 protein. Here the sample spans about 1.4 million distinct CDR3 sequences, 55% to 75% being singletons. This TCR came from a man younger than 35 in good health. Sequencing was done on a sample of blood. The chain has TRBV12-5 and TRBJ2-3; D may be TRBD2 (5 bases). CDR3 amino acids: CASGTPADTGTDTQYF. In nucleotides, the CDR3 is TGTGCTAGTGGAACTCCAGCGGATACGGGCACAGATACGCAGTATTTT.